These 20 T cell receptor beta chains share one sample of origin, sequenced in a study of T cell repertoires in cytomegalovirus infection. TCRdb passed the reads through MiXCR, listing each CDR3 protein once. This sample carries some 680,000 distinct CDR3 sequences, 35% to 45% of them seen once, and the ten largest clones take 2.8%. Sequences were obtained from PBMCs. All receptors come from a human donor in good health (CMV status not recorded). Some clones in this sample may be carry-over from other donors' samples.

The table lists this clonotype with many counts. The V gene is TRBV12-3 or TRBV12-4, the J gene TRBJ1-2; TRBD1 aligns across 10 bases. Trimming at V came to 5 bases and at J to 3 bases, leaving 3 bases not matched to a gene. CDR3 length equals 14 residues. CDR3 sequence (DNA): TGTGCCAGCAGTGGTGGACAGGGGGACTATGGCTACACCTTC. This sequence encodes CASSGGQGDYGYTF.

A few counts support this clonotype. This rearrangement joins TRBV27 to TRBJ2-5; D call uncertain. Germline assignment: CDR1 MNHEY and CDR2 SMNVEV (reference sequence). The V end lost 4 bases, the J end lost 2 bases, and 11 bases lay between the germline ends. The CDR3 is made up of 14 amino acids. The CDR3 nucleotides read TGTGCCAGCAGTTCGCTAGTTCCTCAAGAGACCCAGTACTTC. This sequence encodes CASSSLVPQETQYF.

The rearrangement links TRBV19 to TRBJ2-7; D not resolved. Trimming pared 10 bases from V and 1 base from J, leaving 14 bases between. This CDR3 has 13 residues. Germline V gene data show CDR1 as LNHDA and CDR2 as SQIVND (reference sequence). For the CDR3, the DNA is TGTGCCACAGCTACCCAAAAATCCTACGAGCAGTACTTC. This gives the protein CATATQKSYEQYF. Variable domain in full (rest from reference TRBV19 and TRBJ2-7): DGGITQSPKYLFRKEGQNVTLSCEQNLNHDAMYWYRQDPGQGLRLIYYSQIVNDFQKGDIAEGYSVSREKKESFPLTVTSAQKNPTAFYLCATATQKSYEQYFGPGTRLTVT.

CDR3 bases: TGTGCCAGCAACCAAGACTGGGGGCGAGAGCTGTTTTTT. Translation gives CASNQDWGRELFF. The chain couples TRBV7-2 to TRBJ2-2, with D possibly TRBD1 on 6 matching bases. The CDR3 is 13 residues long. Trimming left V 7 bases short and J 11 bases short, with 17 bases between. Germline lookup yields CDR1 SGHTA and CDR2 FQGNSA.

Here the CDR3 DNA reads TGTGCCAGCAGTGATTCTGGGCGTAGGGATACCTACGAGCAGTACTTC. Protein: CASSDSGRRDTYEQYF. The chain links TRBV6-1 to TRBJ2-7; D gene unclear. The CDR3 is made up of 16 amino acids. Germline values: CDR1 MNHNS, CDR2 SASEGT. The V end lost 3 bases, the J end lost 2 bases, and 17 bases lay between the germline ends.

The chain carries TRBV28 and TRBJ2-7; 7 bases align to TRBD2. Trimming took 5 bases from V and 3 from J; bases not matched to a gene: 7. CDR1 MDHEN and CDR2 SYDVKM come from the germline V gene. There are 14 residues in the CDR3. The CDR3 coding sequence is TGTGCCAGCAGTAGCGGGGCCCTCGACTACGAGCAGTACTTC. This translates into CASSSGALDYEQYF.

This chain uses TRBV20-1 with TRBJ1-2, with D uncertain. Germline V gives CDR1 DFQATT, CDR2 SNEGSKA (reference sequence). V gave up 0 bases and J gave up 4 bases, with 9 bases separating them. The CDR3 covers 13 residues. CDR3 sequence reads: CSARDRFPYGYTF. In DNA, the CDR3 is TGCAGTGCTAGAGATCGGTTTCCCTATGGCTACACCTTC.

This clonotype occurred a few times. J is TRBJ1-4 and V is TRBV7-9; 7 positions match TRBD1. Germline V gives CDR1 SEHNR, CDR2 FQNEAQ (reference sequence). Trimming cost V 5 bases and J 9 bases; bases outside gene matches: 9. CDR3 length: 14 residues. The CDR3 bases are TGTGCCAGCAGCCCCCATTGGACAGGCCAAAAACTGTTTTTT. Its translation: CASSPHWTGQKLFF.

The CDR3 bases are TGTGCCAGCAGCTTCTACCCGAAGCTAGCGGGGGGCCCATCCAGCTACGAGCAGTACTTC. It yields the protein CASSFYPKLAGGPSSYEQYF. This sequence joins TRBV28 and TRBJ2-7, with 11 bases identical to TRBD2. CDR3 length equals 20 residues. Losses at the gene ends were 6 bases for V and 3 bases for J; bases not matched to a gene: 22. Germline CDR1 and CDR2: MDHEN and SYDVKM.

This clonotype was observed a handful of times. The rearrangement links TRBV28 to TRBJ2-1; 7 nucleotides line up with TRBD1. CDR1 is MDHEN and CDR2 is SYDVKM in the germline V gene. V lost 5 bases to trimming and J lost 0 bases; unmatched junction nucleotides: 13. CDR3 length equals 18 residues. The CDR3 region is CASSDKPGTAFSYNEQFF. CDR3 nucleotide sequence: TGTGCCAGCAGTGATAAACCCGGGACAGCCTTCTCCTACAATGAGCAGTTCTTC.

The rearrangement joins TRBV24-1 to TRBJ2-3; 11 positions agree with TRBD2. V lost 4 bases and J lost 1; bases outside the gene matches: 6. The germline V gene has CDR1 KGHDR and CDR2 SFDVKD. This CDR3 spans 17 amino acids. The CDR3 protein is CATSEGTSGLRTDTQYF. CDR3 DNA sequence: TGTGCCACCAGTGAGGGGACTAGCGGATTACGCACAGATACGCAGTATTTT.

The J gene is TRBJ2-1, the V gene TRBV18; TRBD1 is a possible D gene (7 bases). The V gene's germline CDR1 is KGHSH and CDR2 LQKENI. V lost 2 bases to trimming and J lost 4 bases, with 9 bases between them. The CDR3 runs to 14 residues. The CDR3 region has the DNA TGTGCCAGCTCACCAGCGGGACAGTACAATGAGCAGTTCTTC. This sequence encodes CASSPAGQYNEQFF.

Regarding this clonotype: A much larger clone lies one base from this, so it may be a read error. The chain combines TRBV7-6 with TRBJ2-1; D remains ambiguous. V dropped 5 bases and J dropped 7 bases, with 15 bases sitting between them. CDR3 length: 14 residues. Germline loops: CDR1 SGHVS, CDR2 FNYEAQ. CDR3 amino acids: CASSTQNTVNEQFF. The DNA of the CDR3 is TGTGCCAGCAGCACCCAAAACACGGTAAATGAGCAGTTCTTC.

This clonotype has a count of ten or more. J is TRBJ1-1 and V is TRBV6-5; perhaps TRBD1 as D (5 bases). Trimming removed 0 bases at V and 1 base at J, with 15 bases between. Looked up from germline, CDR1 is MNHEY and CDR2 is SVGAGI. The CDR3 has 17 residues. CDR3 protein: CASSYSVGEGANTEAFF. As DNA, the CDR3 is TGTGCCAGCAGTTACTCGGTCGGTGAAGGGGCGAACACTGAAGCTTTCTTT.

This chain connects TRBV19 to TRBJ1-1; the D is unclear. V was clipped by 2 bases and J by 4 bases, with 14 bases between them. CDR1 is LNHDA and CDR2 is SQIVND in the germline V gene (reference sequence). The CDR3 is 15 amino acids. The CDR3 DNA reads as TGTGCCAGTAGTATAACGGAGCGCGGGCCCACTGAAGCTTTCTTT. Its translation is CASSITERGPTEAFF.

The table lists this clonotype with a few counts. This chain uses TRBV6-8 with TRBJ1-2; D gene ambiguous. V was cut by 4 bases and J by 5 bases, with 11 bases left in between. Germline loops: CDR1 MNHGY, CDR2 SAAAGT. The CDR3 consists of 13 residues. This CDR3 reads CASSFSGLYGYTF. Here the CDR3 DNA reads TGTGCCAGCAGTTTTTCAGGCCTGTATGGCTACACCTTC.

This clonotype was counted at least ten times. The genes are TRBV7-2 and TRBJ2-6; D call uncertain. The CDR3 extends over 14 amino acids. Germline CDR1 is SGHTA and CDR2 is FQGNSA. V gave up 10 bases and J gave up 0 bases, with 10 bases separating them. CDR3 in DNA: TGTGCCACGGGCTTTAGCTCTGGGGCCAACGTCCTGACTTTC. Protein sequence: CATGFSSGANVLTF.

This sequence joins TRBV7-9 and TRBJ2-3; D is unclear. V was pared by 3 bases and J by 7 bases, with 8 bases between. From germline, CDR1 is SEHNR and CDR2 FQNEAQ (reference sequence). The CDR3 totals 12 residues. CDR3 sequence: CASSFPLHTQYF. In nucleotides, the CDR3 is TGTGCCAGCAGCTTCCCTCTTCATACGCAGTATTTT.

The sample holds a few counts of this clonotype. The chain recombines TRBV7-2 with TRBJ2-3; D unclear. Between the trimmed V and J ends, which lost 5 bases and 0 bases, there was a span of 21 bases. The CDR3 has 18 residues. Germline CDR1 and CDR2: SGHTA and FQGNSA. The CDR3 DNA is TGTGCCAGCAGCCCCCAGGTAGTTTACGTACCTAGCACAGATACGCAGTATTTT. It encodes CASSPQVVYVPSTDTQYF.

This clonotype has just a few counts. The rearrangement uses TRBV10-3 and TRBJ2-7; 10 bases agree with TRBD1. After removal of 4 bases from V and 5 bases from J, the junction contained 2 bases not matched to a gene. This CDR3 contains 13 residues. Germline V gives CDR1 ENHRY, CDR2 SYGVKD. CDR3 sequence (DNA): TGTGCCATCAGTGGCGGACAGGGGGACGAGCAGTACTTC. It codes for CAISGGQGDEQYF.